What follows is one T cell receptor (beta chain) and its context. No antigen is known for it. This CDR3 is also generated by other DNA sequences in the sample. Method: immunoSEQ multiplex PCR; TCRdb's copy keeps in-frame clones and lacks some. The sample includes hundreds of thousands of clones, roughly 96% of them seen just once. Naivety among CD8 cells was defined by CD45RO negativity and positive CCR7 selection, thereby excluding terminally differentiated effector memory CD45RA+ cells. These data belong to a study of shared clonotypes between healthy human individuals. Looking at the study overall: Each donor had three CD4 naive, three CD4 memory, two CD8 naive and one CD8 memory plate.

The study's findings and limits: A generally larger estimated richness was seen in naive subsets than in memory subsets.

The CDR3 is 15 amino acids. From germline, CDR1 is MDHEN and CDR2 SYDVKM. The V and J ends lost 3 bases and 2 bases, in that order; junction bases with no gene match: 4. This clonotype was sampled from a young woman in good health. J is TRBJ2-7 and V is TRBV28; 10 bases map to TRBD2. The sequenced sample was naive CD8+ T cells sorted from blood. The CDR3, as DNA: TGTGCCAGCAGTTTGTTAGCGGGAGGCCCCTACGAGCAGTACTTC. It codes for CASSLLAGGPYEQYF.